The 7 T cell receptor beta chains below were found in one sample sequenced in a study of lymphopenia after photon versus proton radiotherapy. Generated by immunoSEQ multiplex PCR, the TCRdb table keeps only in-frame clones and is missing some. The data show about 30,000 clones, with roughly 90% seen just once and less than 7% held by the top ten. The specimen comprised peripheral blood, sampled from a patient treated with photon-based radiotherapy. The receptors here all came from a woman between 45 and 60 years old with pancreatic cancer.

The chain is built from TRBV27 and TRBJ1-6; unclear D gene. The CDR3 covers 16 residues. From germline, CDR1 is MNHEY and CDR2 SMNVEV (reference sequence). V gave up 6 bases and J gave up 0 bases, with 12 bases separating them. The CDR3 spells CASSVGRSSYNSPLHF. CDR3 bases: TGTGCCAGCAGCGTCGGGAGGAGCTCCTATAATTCACCCCTCCACTTT.

The genes are TRBV6-1 and TRBJ1-1, with TRBD1 matching over 7 bases. V lost 8 bases, J lost 3 bases, and 12 bases stayed unmatched. The CDR3 spans 15 residues. Germline CDR1 reads MNHNS; CDR2 reads SASEGT. CDR3 protein: CASSTLTGTDTEAFF. DNA for the CDR3: TGTGCCAGCTCAACTCTGACAGGGACGGACACTGAAGCTTTCTTT.

The V call is TRBV6-7, the J call TRBJ1-1, with D possibly being TRBD1 (5 bases). TRBV6-7 belongs to the ORF category, with a function that is uncertain. The CDR3 contains 18 residues. V was pared by 1 base and J by 3 bases, with 21 bases between. Here the CDR3 DNA reads TGTGCCAGCAGTTACTATGGCAGGGTATGGGTAGCCTACACTGAAGCTTTCTTT. This translates into CASSYYGRVWVAYTEAFF.

In nucleotides, the CDR3 is TGTGCCATCAGTGATCCCAACCGGGACAGGAACTATGGCTACACCTTC. Translating gives CAISDPNRDRNYGYTF. The J gene is TRBJ1-2, the V gene TRBV10-3; 8 bases match TRBD1. With 3 bases clipped from V and 2 bases from J, the junction kept 8 bases outside the gene matches. Looked up from germline, CDR1 is ENHRY and CDR2 is SYGVKD. The CDR3 has 16 amino acids.

CDR3 nucleotides: TGTGCCAGCAACCTGGTAGACGCCACAGATACGCAGTATTTT. This gives the protein CASNLVDATDTQYF. The chain carries TRBV9 and TRBJ2-3; no clear D gene. Trimming left V 6 bases short and J 2 bases short, with 13 bases between. The CDR3 covers 14 residues. CDR1 and CDR2 (germline): SGDLS, YYNGEE. Filled out from reference TRBV9 and TRBJ2-3, the complete variable domain reads DSGVTQTPKHLITATGQRVTLRCSPRSGDLSVYWYQQSLDQGLQFLIQYYNGEERAKGNILERFSAQQFPDLHSELNLSSLELGDSALYFCASNLVDATDTQYFGPGTRLTVL.

The chain uses TRBV6-1 and TRBJ2-5; D unclear. The length of the CDR3 is 13 residues. Germline lookup yields CDR1 MNHNS and CDR2 SASEGT. The V and J ends lost 5 bases and 1 base respectively, with 8 bases between them. CDR3 bases: TGTGCCAGCAGTCGACTCCTCCAAGAGACCCAGTACTTC. Protein: CASSRLLQETQYF.

The chain uses TRBV30 and TRBJ2-5; 12 bases are shared with TRBD2. The J segment lost 4 bases and the V segment lost 2 bases, leaving 5 bases of the junction unmatched. Germline assignment: CDR1 GTSNPN and CDR2 SVGIG (reference sequence). The CDR3 consists of 15 residues. The CDR3 nucleotides are TGTGCCTGGAGTCCACCGGGACTAGCGGGAGAGACCCAGTACTTC. Encoded protein: CAWSPPGLAGETQYF. The full variable domain, with the rest looked up from reference TRBV30 and TRBJ2-5, is SQTIHQWPATLVQPVGSPLSLECTVEGTSNPNLYWYRQAAGRGLQLLFYSVGIGQISSEVPQNLSASRPQDRQFILSSKKLLLSDSGFYLCAWSPPGLAGETQYFGPGTRLLVL.